The sequence of this T cell receptor (beta chain) was determined in a study of T cell responses to AZD1222 COVID-19 vaccine. Regarding the study as a whole: Increases in Spike-specific TCR breadth and depth were seen after two AZD1222 doses. Researchers took repertoire samples only after the peak T cell response had come.

Trimming pared 5 bases from V and 5 bases from J, leaving 9 bases between. CDR3 size: 12 residues. Germline V gives CDR1 SGHVS, CDR2 FNYEAQ. A note on this clone: What it binds is not known.

Sequencing was performed with immunoSEQ multiplex PCR; in TCRdb, only in-frame clones are kept and a portion is missing. The profile shows approximately 90,000 clones, almost 90% of them singletons. The material was peripheral blood, obtained on day 0 of AZD1222 vaccination. This rearrangement joins TRBV7-6 to TRBJ2-5; D is perhaps TRBD2 (6 bases). The clonotype originates from an adult in good health. The CDR3 nucleotides read TGTGCCAGCAGCGGCGCGGGGGAGACCCAGTACTTC. Translation: CASSGAGETQYF. Full variable domain (missing parts from reference TRBV7-6 and TRBJ2-5): GAGVSQSPRYKVTKRGQDVALRCDPISGHVSLYWYRQALGQGPEFLTYFNYEAQQDKSGLPNDRFSAERPEGSISTLTIQRTEQRDSAMYRCASSGAGETQYFGPGTRLLVL.